Listed here is a single TCR beta chain. Its antigen is not identified. In germline, CDR1 is MNHEY, CDR2 SVGAGI. This CDR3 has 16 amino acids. Trimming removed 0 bases from V and 6 bases from J, with 15 bases in between. These data come from a study of T cell repertoires in aging, cancer and after chemotherapy. Study conclusions and caveats: Untreated cancer patients had significantly lower blood TCR diversity than age-matched healthy donors.

Multiplex touch-down PCR with TRB-A/B primers amplified rearranged V-D-J TRB sequences. TCRdb reanalysed the multiplex PCR reads using MiXCR and keeps one entry per CDR3 protein. The table has about 3,200 distinct CDR3 sequences, 45% seen once. Amplification of TCR beta used genomic DNA extracted from peripheral blood. The TCR was taken from a human donor with a blood cancer. Input material: blood. V and J are TRBV6-5 and TRBJ2-1, with D perhaps matching TRBD2 (7 bases). In nucleotides, the CDR3 is TGTGCCAGCAGTTACTCGGGGGGGCAAATTGGCAATGAGCAGTTCTTC. This gives the protein CASSYSGGQIGNEQFF.